Below are 29 T cell receptor beta chains sequenced from a single sample in a study of regulatory T cells in long-lasting Graves disease. Regarding time point: newly diagnosed GD, antithyroid drugs for less than 3 months. Preparation of the TCR library used RNA extracted from PBMCs. For TCR beta, libraries came from iRepertoire HTBI primers and Arm-PCR of CDR3 regions. TCRdb re-called the multiplex PCR reads through MiXCR, storing one row per CDR3 protein. The data contain around 450,000 distinct CDR3 sequences, roughly 15% of them singletons. This sample also belongs to another study, concerning T cells in Graves' hyperthyroidism and ophthalmopathy.

The material was peripheral blood mononuclear cells (PBMCs), obtained at new diagnosis, from a patient treated with antithyroid drugs. The receptors originated from a man in his forties or fifties with Graves disease.

Note on this clonotype: The conserved final phenylalanine or tryptophan is absent from the CDR3, which likely points to a read error. The CDR3 region has the DNA TGCAGTGCTAGCCCGACTAGCGGGTACAAGCAAGAGACCCAGTACTTG. Translating gives CSASPTSGYKQETQYL. The chain links TRBV20-1 to TRBJ2-5; the match to TRBD2 covers 10 bases. CDR1 DFQATT and CDR2 SNEGSKA come from the germline V gene (reference sequence). CDR3 size: 16 residues. The V segment lost 3 bases and the J segment 2 bases; nucleotides outside the gene matches: 9.

The chain uses TRBV19 and TRBJ2-1, with TRBD2 matching over 11 bases. Trimming took 1 base from V and 10 from J; bases not matched to a gene: 6. Germline loops: CDR1 LNHDA, CDR2 SQIVND (reference sequence). The CDR3 spans 15 residues. In DNA form, the CDR3 reads TGTGCCAGTAGTATAGTTAGCGGGAGGGCCGTAGAGCAGTTCTTC. Its protein is CASSIVSGRAVEQFF.

This clonotype was recorded a few times. The rearrangement uses TRBV18 and TRBJ2-5; 7 bases are shared with TRBD1. In germline, CDR1 is KGHSH, CDR2 LQKENI. V lost 0 bases and J lost 7; bases outside the gene matches: 8. CDR3 length equals 15 residues. The DNA for the CDR3 is TGTGCCAGCTCACCACCTGACAGGGTGGCCGGGACCCAGTACTTC. It is translated as CASSPPDRVAGTQYF.

This clonotype was seen many times. V gene TRBV6-2 or TRBV6-3 combines with J gene TRBJ2-3; D gene ambiguous. CDR3 length equals 15 residues. Germline CDR1 is MNHEY and CDR2 is SVGEGT. V was shortened by 0 bases and J by 3 bases, with 10 bases between the two germline ends. In DNA, the CDR3 is TGTGCCAGCAGTTACTCTCGCGGTCCAACAGATACGCAGTATTTT. It translates to CASSYSRGPTDTQYF.

There are a few counts of this clonotype. The chain couples TRBV29-1 to TRBJ1-1; unclear D gene. Germline loops: CDR1 SQVTM, CDR2 ANQGSEA. This CDR3 contains 11 residues. V shed 7 bases and J shed 0 bases, with 6 bases lying between them. CDR3 bases: TGCAGCGGTTTTTTGAACACTGAAGCTTTCTTT. This sequence encodes CSGFLNTEAFF.

This sequence joins TRBV5-1 and TRBJ2-1, with unresolved D. In germline, CDR1 is SGHRS, CDR2 YFSETQ. V was trimmed by 1 base and J by 0 bases, leaving 11 bases between them. The CDR3 loop spans 16 amino acids. In nucleotides, the CDR3 is TGCGCCAGCAGCTTGTGGGCCAGAAGCTCCTACAATGAGCAGTTCTTC. Encoded protein: CASSLWARSSYNEQFF.

This clonotype has ten or more counts. V usage is TRBV27 and J usage is TRBJ2-3, with 11 nucleotides matching TRBD2. V shed 5 bases, J shed 1 base, and the junction held 5 bases outside the gene matches. The CDR3 contains 16 residues. Germline V gives CDR1 MNHEY, CDR2 SMNVEV (reference sequence). CDR3 sequence: CASSLGTSGGTDTQYF. The CDR3 DNA follows: TGTGCCAGCAGTCTGGGGACTAGCGGAGGCACAGATACGCAGTATTTT.

The chain links TRBV6-1 to TRBJ2-1; no firm D call. Germline V lookup: CDR1 MNHNS, CDR2 SASEGT. Trimming took off 11 bases at V and 4 bases at J, with 21 bases between the two ends. The CDR3 is made up of 15 amino acids. CDR3 sequence reads: CAGAGDPTRYNEQFF. CDR3 sequence (DNA): TGTGCCGGAGCTGGGGATCCGACACGATACAATGAGCAGTTCTTC.

In nucleotides, the CDR3 is TGTGCCAGTAGTATAGTAGTCAATGAGCAGTTCTTC. Its translation is CASSIVVNEQFF. The chain couples TRBV19 to TRBJ2-1, with D hard to call. The CDR3 has 12 residues. V was cut by 1 base and J by 6 bases, with 4 bases left in between. From germline, CDR1 is LNHDA and CDR2 SQIVND (reference sequence).

About this clonotype itself: Germline is not matched at one junction end, which may reflect a read error. This chain joins TRBV24-1 and TRBJ1-5; weak D call: TRBD1 (5 bases). CDR3 length: 15 amino acids. The germline V gene encodes CDR1 KGHDR and CDR2 SFDVKD. The CDR3 region is CAASDLGQPVWPQHF. The CDR3 DNA follows: TGTGCCGCCAGTGATTTGGGGCAGCCCGTTTGGCCCCAGCATTTT.

This clonotype was observed a few times. The chain combines TRBV28 with TRBJ1-6; no clear D. Trimming took off 5 bases at V and 8 bases at J, with 10 bases between the two ends. Germline values: CDR1 MDHEN, CDR2 SYDVKM. The CDR3 is 13 residues long. CDR3 bases: TGTGCCAGCAGTCCCTCATACGATTCACCCCTCCACTTT. Amino acid sequence: CASSPSYDSPLHF.

The table lists this clonotype with many counts. The rearrangement joins TRBV3-1 to TRBJ1-6, with 8 bases fitting TRBD1. The CDR3 has 14 amino acids. Germline V gives CDR1 LGHDT, CDR2 YNNKEL (reference sequence). V was clipped by 4 bases and J by 10 bases; unmatched bases: 6. The CDR3 DNA reads as TGTGCCAGCAGCCTGACAGGGGTTGACTCACCCCTCCACTTT. Translating it yields CASSLTGVDSPLHF.

This clonotype was counted only a few times. CDR3 DNA: TGTGCCAGCAGCTTAGGGGGACAGGGTGAATCACCCCTCCACTTT. Translation gives CASSLGGQGESPLHF. V gene TRBV7-9 combines with J gene TRBJ1-6; 9 nucleotides line up with TRBD1. Germline trimming cut 1 base from V and 10 bases from J; bases unmatched to any gene: 5. Germline CDR1 and CDR2: SEHNR and FQNEAQ (reference sequence). The CDR3 consists of 15 residues.

Details on this clonotype: A much larger clone differs from this one at a single base, so this may be a read error. V and J are TRBV7-2 and TRBJ2-7; D is undetermined. The V gene's germline CDR1 is SGHTA and CDR2 FQGNSA. There are 14 residues in the CDR3. CDR3 sequence (DNA): TGTGCCAGCAGCTTAGAACCGCTGTCCTACGGGCAGTACTTC. Protein product: CASSLEPLSYGQYF.

This clonotype was seen at least ten times. This chain connects TRBV11-2 to TRBJ2-7, with D possibly TRBD2 on 6 matching bases. The CDR3 is 13 amino acids. Germline V gene lookup returns CDR1 SGHAT and CDR2 FQNNGV. V lost 1 base and J lost 7, with 11 bases in between. CDR3 nucleotide sequence: TGTGCCAGCAGCTTAGTGGCGGCGGGGGAGCAGTACTTC. It translates to CASSLVAAGEQYF.

This clonotype was counted between two and nine times. The chain joins TRBV14 to TRBJ2-1; D not resolved. Germline-derived CDR1 and CDR2 are SGHDN and FVKESK. The CDR3 loop spans 12 amino acids. The germline V and J ends were trimmed by 5 bases and 12 bases, with 14 bases remaining between them. This chain's CDR3 is CASSTDGWGQFF. The CDR3 DNA is TGTGCCAGCAGCACGGACGGGTGGGGGCAGTTCTTC.

Ten or more counts support this clonotype. This rearrangement joins TRBV6-5 to TRBJ2-3, with a possible D match to TRBD2 (6 bases). The CDR3 spans 14 residues. The V end lost 0 bases, the J end lost 4 bases, and 8 bases lay between the germline ends. From germline, CDR1 is MNHEY and CDR2 SVGAGI. The CDR3 is CASSYSGRSDTQYF. In nucleotides, the CDR3 is TGTGCCAGCAGTTACTCCGGGAGATCAGATACGCAGTATTTT.

In its sample, this clonotype was seen a few times. V usage is TRBV3-1 and J usage is TRBJ2-2, with D hard to call. Trimming removed 1 base at V and 7 bases at J, with 16 bases between. Germline V CDR1 and CDR2: LGHDT, YNNKEL (reference sequence). The CDR3 contains 16 residues. The CDR3 is CASSQGVGRAIGELFF. CDR3 DNA: TGTGCCAGCAGCCAAGGTGTGGGAAGAGCGATCGGGGAGCTGTTTTTT. Supplemented by reference TRBV3-1 and TRBJ2-2, the full variable domain reads DTAVSQTPKYLVTQMGNDKSIKCEQNLGHDTMYWYKQDSKKFLKIMFSYNNKELIINETVPNRFSPKSPDKAHLNLHINSLELGDSAVYFCASSQGVGRAIGELFFGEGSRLTVL.

The V gene is TRBV6-2 or TRBV6-3, the J gene TRBJ1-1; D gene ambiguous. The germline V gene has CDR1 MNHEY and CDR2 SVGEGT. This CDR3 contains 10 residues. Trimming took 5 bases from V and 12 from J, leaving 10 bases between them. This CDR3 reads CASSLRVSFF. The CDR3 bases are TGTGCCAGCAGTCTGAGAGTGTCTTTCTTT.

This clonotype was seen ten or more times. The chain uses TRBV24-1 and TRBJ2-1; TRBD2 matches at 10 bases. The CDR3 is made up of 16 amino acids. CDR1 and CDR2 from the germline V gene are KGHDR and SFDVKD. V shed 2 bases and J 6 bases; nucleotides not matched to a gene: 6. The CDR3 loop reads CATSDSAGGPSNEQFF. The CDR3 bases are TGTGCCACCAGTGATTCAGCGGGAGGGCCTTCCAATGAGCAGTTCTTC.

The rearrangement joins TRBV6-5 to TRBJ2-3; no definite D call. V was clipped by 2 bases and J by 5 bases, with 14 bases between them. Germline CDR1 and CDR2: MNHEY and SVGAGI. The CDR3 loop spans 15 amino acids. CDR3 DNA sequence: TGTGCCAGCAGTTACCGGAGAGGCCCTGGAGATACGCAGTATTTT. Amino acid sequence: CASSYRRGPGDTQYF.

This clonotype showed up many times. The V gene is TRBV18, the J gene TRBJ1-6, with 8 bases lining up with TRBD1. CDR1 and CDR2 from the germline V gene are KGHSH and LQKENI. This CDR3 spans 13 amino acids. With 3 bases clipped from V and 9 bases from J, the junction kept 1 base outside the gene matches. The CDR3 DNA reads as TGTGCCAGCTCACCGACAGGGGTTTCACCCCTCCACTTT. It specifies CASSPTGVSPLHF.

The chain is built from TRBV10-3 and TRBJ2-1, with TRBD2 matching 8 bases. The CDR3 is 18 amino acids. With V trimmed by 3 bases and J by 2 bases, 12 bases remained unmatched. CDR1 and CDR2 (germline): ENHRY, SYGVKD. The CDR3 region has the DNA TGTGCCATCAGTGACACCTCCTTACTAGCGGAGACCTACAATGAGCAGTTCTTC. Translating it yields CAISDTSLLAETYNEQFF.

V and J are TRBV9 and TRBJ2-4; possibly TRBD1 for D (6 bases). The CDR3 runs to 14 residues. V was clipped by 4 bases and J by 8 bases, with 16 bases between them. CDR1 and CDR2 from the germline V gene are SGDLS and YYNGEE. The CDR3: CASSFTDRSDIQYF. CDR3 sequence (DNA): TGTGCCAGCAGCTTCACCGACAGGTCGGACATTCAGTACTTC.

This clonotype was counted ten times or more. The rearrangement joins TRBV5-1 to TRBJ2-7, with 10 bases identical to TRBD2. CDR3 length equals 14 residues. V gave up 4 bases and J gave up 5 bases; unmatched junction bases: 6. CDR1 SGHRS and CDR2 YFSETQ come from the germline V gene. CDR3 region: CASSLGTSDNEQYF. The CDR3 region has the DNA TGCGCCAGCAGCCTCGGGACTAGCGACAACGAGCAGTACTTC.

This clonotype was detected many times. The chain is built from TRBV2 and TRBJ1-5; 9 bases fit TRBD1. This CDR3 contains 15 residues. Germline loops: CDR1 SNHLY, CDR2 FYNNEI. The V gene end was trimmed by 3 bases and the J gene end by 1 base; junction bases not matched to a gene: 1. CDR3 in amino acids: CASSETGGSNQPQHF. CDR3 nucleotides: TGTGCCAGCAGTGAGACAGGGGGAAGCAATCAGCCCCAGCATTTT.

At least ten counts were recorded for this clonotype. This rearrangement joins TRBV3-1 to TRBJ2-5; no clear D. Germline V CDR1 and CDR2: LGHDT, YNNKEL (reference sequence). This CDR3 spans 11 amino acids. Trimming shortened V by 4 bases and J by 4 bases, and 4 bases separated the two germline ends. The CDR3 protein is CASSRVETQYF. Written as DNA, the CDR3 is TGTGCCAGCAGCCGGGTAGAGACCCAGTACTTC.

The chain joins TRBV12-3 or TRBV12-4 to TRBJ1-1, with a tentative D call TRBD1 (5 bases). CDR3 length: 13 residues. Trimming pared 3 bases from V and 10 bases from J, leaving 15 bases between. The CDR3 nucleotides read TGTGCCAGCAGTTTCCGGGACCCCCGGGGAGCTTTCTTT. This sequence encodes CASSFRDPRGAFF.

This clonotype was detected many times. V and J are TRBV29-1 and TRBJ2-3; 8 nucleotides align to TRBD2. CDR3 length: 14 residues. CDR1 is SQVTM and CDR2 is ANQGSEA in the germline V gene. With 6 bases clipped from V and 4 bases from J, the junction kept 9 bases outside the gene matches. The CDR3 is CSVEGLEVPDTQYF. The CDR3 coding sequence is TGCAGCGTCGAGGGACTAGAGGTCCCAGATACGCAGTATTTT.